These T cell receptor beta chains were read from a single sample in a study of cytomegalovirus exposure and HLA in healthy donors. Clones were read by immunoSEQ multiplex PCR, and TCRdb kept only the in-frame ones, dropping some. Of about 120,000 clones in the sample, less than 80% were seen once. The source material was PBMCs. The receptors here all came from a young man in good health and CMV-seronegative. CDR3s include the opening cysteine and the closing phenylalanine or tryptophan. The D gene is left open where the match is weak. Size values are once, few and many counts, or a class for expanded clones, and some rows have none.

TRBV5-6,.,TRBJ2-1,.,TGTGCCAGCAGTCCGACCCCCCCAGGAGAGCAGTTCTTC,CASSPTPPGEQFF
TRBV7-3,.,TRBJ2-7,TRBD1,TGTGCCAGCAGCTTAGGGACAGGGAGTGGTTACGAGCAGTACTTC,CASSLGTGSGYEQYF
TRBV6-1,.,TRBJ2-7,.,TGTGCCAGCAGCGCCGGGACACAGTACGAGCAGTACTTC,CASSAGTQYEQYF
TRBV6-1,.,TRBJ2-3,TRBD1,TGTGCCAGCAGTGAAAACGGACAGGCCACAGATACGCAGTATTTT,CASSENGQATDTQYF
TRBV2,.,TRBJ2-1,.,TGTGCCAGCAGTGTCAGTCAGGGGCACTTCAATGAGCAGTTCTTC,CASSVSQGHFNEQFF
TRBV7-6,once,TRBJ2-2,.,TGTGCCAGCAGCTTAGTCGTACAGGGAATGGGCACCGGGGAGCTGTTTTTT,CASSLVVQGMGTGELFF
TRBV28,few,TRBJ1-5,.,TGTGCCAGCAGTTTTGTCGAGGTGGGTGGTCGCCCCCAGCATTTT,CASSFVEVGGRPQHF
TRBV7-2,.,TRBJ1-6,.,TGTGCCAGCAGCGCAAGTACCGAGATCTCACCCCTCCACTTT,CASSASTEISPLHF
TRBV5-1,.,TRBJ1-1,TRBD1,TGCGCCAGCAGCATAATGACAGGGGACGCTGAAGCTTTCTTT,CASSIMTGDAEAFF
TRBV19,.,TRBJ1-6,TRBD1,TGTGCCAGTAGTATTCGGGACAGACCCCCCTCGGGGTCACCCCTCCACTTT,CASSIRDRPPSGSPLHF
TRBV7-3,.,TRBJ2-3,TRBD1,TGTGCCAGCAGCGGGGACAGGGAAGATACGCAGTATTTT,CASSGDREDTQYF
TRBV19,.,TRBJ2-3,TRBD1,TGTGCCAGTAGTACGGGACAGGGGTGGCGTAAGGATACGCAGTATTTT,CASSTGQGWRKDTQYF
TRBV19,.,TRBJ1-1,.,TGTGCCAGTAGTATAGATTCCCGCAGGGGCCAAGAAGCTTTCTTT,CASSIDSRRGQEAFF
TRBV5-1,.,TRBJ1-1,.,TGCGCCAGCAGCTTGAGCGGCGACACTGAAGCTTTCTTT,CASSLSGDTEAFF
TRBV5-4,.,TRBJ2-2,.,TGTGCCAGCAGCTTGGTGAGGGGGGAGCTGTTTTTT,CASSLVRGELFF
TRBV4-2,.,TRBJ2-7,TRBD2,TGTGCCAGCAGCCAAGAACTAGCGGGGGGAGGTGAGCAGTACTTC,CASSQELAGGGEQYF
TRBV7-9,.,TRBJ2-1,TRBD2,TGTGCCAGCAGCTTACCTCTGATGTCTAGCGGGTCCTACAATGAGCAGTTCTTC,CASSLPLMSSGSYNEQFF
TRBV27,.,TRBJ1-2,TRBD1,TGTGCCAGCAGGACAATTGGGACAGGGAACACAGATGGCTACACCTTC,CASRTIGTGNTDGYTF
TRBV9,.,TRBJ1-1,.,TGTGCCAGCAGCGCCACGGACAATGAAGCTTTCTTT,CASSATDNEAFF
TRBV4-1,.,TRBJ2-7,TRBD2,TGCGCCAGCAGCCAAGATCCCGGGGGGACCTACGAGCAGTACTTC,CASSQDPGGTYEQYF
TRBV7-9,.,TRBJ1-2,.,TGTGCCAGCAGCACCGGGAGTTGGTATGGCTACACCTTC,CASSTGSWYGYTF
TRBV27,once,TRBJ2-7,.,TGTGCCAGCAGGCTCATCGGCGGCTACGAGCAGTACTTC,CASRLIGGYEQYF
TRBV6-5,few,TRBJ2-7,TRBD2,TGTGCCAGCAGTTACCTGGGGGGGAGGGAGCAGTACTTC,CASSYLGGREQYF
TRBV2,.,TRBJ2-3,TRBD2,TGTGCCAGCAGCGGACTAGCGGGGGGTTCTGCTTCAGATACGCAGTATTTT,CASSGLAGGSASDTQYF
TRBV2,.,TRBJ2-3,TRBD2,TGTGCCAGCAGTGACGTCCTAGCGGGGGCTTCCACAGATACGCAGTATTTT,CASSDVLAGASTDTQYF
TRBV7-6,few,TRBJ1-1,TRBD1,TGTGCCAGCATCCCGGACAGGGGAGGCACTGAAGCTTTCTTT,CASIPDRGGTEAFF
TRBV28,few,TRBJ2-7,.,TGTGCCAGCAGTTTACGTCCGATAGAGATAAACTCCTACGAGCAGTACTTC,CASSLRPIEINSYEQYF
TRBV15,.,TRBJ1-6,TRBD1,TGTGCCACCAGCAGATCCGGGACAGGGGGCTTGTCCCTCCACTTT,CATSRSGTGGLSLHF
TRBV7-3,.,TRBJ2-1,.,TGTGCCAGCAGCTTAAAATTGACTAGTTTCGCCCATGAGCAGTTCTTC,CASSLKLTSFAHEQFF
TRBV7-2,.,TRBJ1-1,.,TGTGCCAGCAGCCAGCGAGCTAAGGCTACGGGAACTGAAGCTTTCTTT,CASSQRAKATGTEAFF
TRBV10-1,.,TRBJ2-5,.,TGCGCCAGCAGTGAGTCATCGGCAGGGCATTACTTC,CASSESSAGHYF
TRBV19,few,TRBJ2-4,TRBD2,TGTGCCAGTAGTCCGGCGGGGGGCACAAATATTCAGTACTTC,CASSPAGGTNIQYF
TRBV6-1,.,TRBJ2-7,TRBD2,TGTGCCAGCAGTCTCCCGACTAGCGCCACTTCTGTGCAGTACTTC,CASSLPTSATSVQYF
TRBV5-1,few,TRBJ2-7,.,TGCGCCAGCAGCTTGGTTTTAGGCGGCCCCGAGCAGTACTTC,CASSLVLGGPEQYF
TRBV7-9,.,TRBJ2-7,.,TGTGCCAGCAGCTTACAAGGGGCAAGAAACGAGCAGTACTTC,CASSLQGARNEQYF
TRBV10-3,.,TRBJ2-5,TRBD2,TGTGCCATCAGTCCGACTAGCGGGGGATCCCAAGAGACCCAGTACTTC,CAISPTSGGSQETQYF
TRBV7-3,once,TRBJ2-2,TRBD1,TGTGCCAGCAGCCCCCGACAGGGGGCGATCGGGGAGCTGTTTTTT,CASSPRQGAIGELFF
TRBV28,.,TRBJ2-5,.,TGTGCCAGCAGTTTAGGCGGTACGGAGACCCAGTACTTC,CASSLGGTETQYF
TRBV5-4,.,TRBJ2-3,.,TGTGCCAGCAGCCTCCAGTTAGATACGCAGTATTTT,CASSLQLDTQYF
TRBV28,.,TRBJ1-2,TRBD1,TGTGCCAGCAGTTTACCCTCATACAGGGGCCTCAACTATGGCTACACCTTC,CASSLPSYRGLNYGYTF
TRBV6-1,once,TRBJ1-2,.,TGTGCCAGCAGTGGAACAGGGTTGGGAGGCTACACCTTC,CASSGTGLGGYTF
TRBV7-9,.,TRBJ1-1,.,TGTGCCAGCAGCCAACTTCGGGGTGTGGGTAACACTGAAGCTTTCTTT,CASSQLRGVGNTEAFF
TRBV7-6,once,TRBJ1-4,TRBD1,TGTGCCAGCAGCCCCCAAACAGGGGTTGGTGAAAAACTGTTTTTT,CASSPQTGVGEKLFF
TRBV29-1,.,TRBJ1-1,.,TGCAGCGTTGAAGCGACCGGACACGCAAAGGGAGCTTTCTTT,CSVEATGHAKGAFF
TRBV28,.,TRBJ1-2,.,TGTGCCAGCGGCCGACAGAACTATGGCTACACCTTC,CASGRQNYGYTF
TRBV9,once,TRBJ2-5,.,TGTGCCAGCAGCGAAGGAGGGGTCCAAGAGACCCAGTACTTC,CASSEGGVQETQYF
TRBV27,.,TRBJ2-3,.,TGTGCCAGCAGCCCCATCGTAGAGTCTGTTCAAGTAGATACGCAGTATTTT,CASSPIVESVQVDTQYF
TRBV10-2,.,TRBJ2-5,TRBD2,TGCGCCAGCAGTGAGTCACGAGCGGGGGGGCCCTTGGCCCAGTACTTC,CASSESRAGGPLAQYF
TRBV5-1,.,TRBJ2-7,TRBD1,TGCGCCAGCAGTTCAAGTCAGGGGGCAACCCCCGACGAGCAGTACTTC,CASSSSQGATPDEQYF
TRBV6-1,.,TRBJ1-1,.,TGTGCCAGCAGTGGAGAGGACACGGCGAAGAACACTGAAGCTTTCTTT,CASSGEDTAKNTEAFF
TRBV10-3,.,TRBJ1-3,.,TGTGCCATCAATTCCCCCGAGGTCTCTGGAAACACCATATATTTT,CAINSPEVSGNTIYF
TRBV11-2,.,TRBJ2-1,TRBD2,TGTGCCAGCAGCTTAGTCGGGGGGGCCGGGAATGAGCAGTTCTTC,CASSLVGGAGNEQFF
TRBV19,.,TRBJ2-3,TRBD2,TGTGCCAGTAGTACAACCGGGACTAGCGAGGGGGCAGATACGCAGTATTTT,CASSTTGTSEGADTQYF
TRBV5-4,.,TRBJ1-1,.,TGTGCCAGCACGAAGTCAGGTTTGAACACTGAAGCTTTCTTT,CASTKSGLNTEAFF